This entry features one T cell receptor (beta chain) sequence. Trimming took 1 base from V and 8 from J, leaving 8 bases between them. The CDR3 runs 12 residues. Germline lookup yields CDR1 MNHNS and CDR2 SASEGT. This entry belongs to a study of blood T cell repertoires in COVID-19. Profiling relied on immunoSEQ multiplex PCR, and the TCRdb table lists in-frame clones only, not all of them. This sample has 20,000 to 25,000 clones, with around nine tenths found just once. Sample: peripheral blood. The V and J genes are TRBV6-1 and TRBJ1-2; D uncertain. The TCR was taken from a human donor in a cohort sampled during active COVID-19. CDR3 coding DNA: TGTGCCAGCAGTGAAGGAGGCTTCGGCTACACCTTC. Translating gives CASSEGGFGYTF.